The 14 T cell receptor beta chains in this list originate from one sample, sequenced in a study of cytomegalovirus exposure and HLA in healthy donors. This PCR relied on a set of 60 Vbeta primers and 13 Jbeta primers. Assay: immunoSEQ multiplex PCR; the TCRdb copy retains only in-frame clones and omits some. Among under 200,000 clones, less than 80% were seen once, and the ten largest hold 4.4%. The sequenced material came from PBMCs. The receptors stem from a woman younger than 45 in good health and CMV-seropositive.

This chain joins TRBV11-3 and TRBJ2-1; D not certain. Trimming left V 2 bases short and J 5 bases short, with 7 bases between. The CDR3 is 13 amino acids. Germline V CDR1 and CDR2: SGHNT, YENEEA. CDR3 in amino acids: CASSLSVDNEQFF. As DNA, the CDR3 is TGTGCCAGCAGCTTAAGCGTTGACAATGAGCAGTTCTTC. Together with reference TRBV11-3 and TRBJ2-1, the CDR3 gives the full variable domain: EAGVVQSPRYKIIEKKQPVAFWCNPISGHNTLYWYLQNLGQGPELLIRYENEEAVDDSQLPKDRFSAERLKGVDSTLKIQPAELGDSAVYLCASSLSVDNEQFFGPGTRLTVL.

This clone was counted only a few times. The V and J genes are TRBV5-4 and TRBJ2-7; 7 bases agree with TRBD1. CDR1 and CDR2 from the germline V gene are SGHNT and YYREEE (reference sequence). The V segment lost 1 base and the J segment 10 bases; nucleotides outside the gene matches: 14. The CDR3 consists of 15 residues. Here the CDR3 DNA reads TGTGCCAGCAGCTTGATGACAGGGACAACTCGGTCCCAGTACTTC. Its protein product is CASSLMTGTTRSQYF.

The gene calls are TRBV6-5 and TRBJ1-5; a possible D gene is TRBD1 (6 bases). Looked up from germline, CDR1 is MNHEY and CDR2 is SVGAGI. V lost 6 bases and J lost 5, with 11 bases in between. There are 13 residues in the CDR3. Here the CDR3 reads CASSIDRYQPQHF. The CDR3 DNA reads as TGTGCCAGCAGCATAGACAGGTATCAGCCCCAGCATTTT.

This rearrangement joins TRBV5-1 to TRBJ2-3; 12 positions match TRBD2. The germline gives CDR1 SGHRS, CDR2 YFSETQ. The CDR3 spans 17 residues. Trimming removed 7 bases from V and 2 bases from J; junction bases left unmatched: 11. This CDR3 is CASRTSGGTIPTDTQYF. The DNA for the CDR3 is TGCGCCAGCCGAACTAGCGGGGGGACTATTCCCACAGATACGCAGTATTTT.

In its sample, this clone was seen once. The chain recombines TRBV13 with TRBJ2-1; D not resolved. The V end lost 2 bases, the J end lost 5 bases, and 4 bases lay between the germline ends. CDR1 and CDR2 from the germline V gene are PRHDT and FYEKMQ (reference sequence). CDR3 length: 12 amino acids. CDR3 in DNA: TGTGCCAGCAGCTTAACGGACAATGAGCAGTTCTTC. As protein: CASSLTDNEQFF.

This clone was counted a single time. V and J are TRBV5-1 and TRBJ2-2, with a tentative D call TRBD2 (5 bases). Germline CDR1 reads SGHRS; CDR2 reads YFSETQ. V was clipped by 4 bases and J by 0 bases, with 7 bases between them. The CDR3 spans 14 residues. The DNA for the CDR3 is TGCGCCAGCAGCGGCGGGTCGAACACCGGGGAGCTGTTTTTT. It translates to CASSGGSNTGELFF.

V usage is TRBV5-8 and J usage is TRBJ2-7, with 8 nucleotides matching TRBD1. The CDR3 totals 14 residues. Germline trimming cut 4 bases from V and 5 bases from J; bases unmatched to any gene: 8. CDR1 and CDR2 (germline): SGHTS, YDEGEE. The DNA of the CDR3 is TGTGCCAGCAGCCGCGGACAGGGTGGCAACGAGCAGTACTTC. Translation: CASSRGQGGNEQYF.

This rearrangement joins TRBV11-2 to TRBJ2-2, with 7 bases identical to TRBD2. V shed 5 bases and J 2 bases; nucleotides not matched to a gene: 8. In germline, CDR1 is SGHAT, CDR2 FQNNGV. CDR3 length: 16 residues. This chain's CDR3 is CASSPIGGVNTGELFF. Written as DNA, the CDR3 is TGTGCCAGCAGCCCTATTGGGGGGGTCAACACCGGGGAGCTGTTTTTT. The variable domain in full, with the rest retrieved from reference TRBV11-2 and TRBJ2-2, is EAGVAQSPRYKIIEKRQSVAFWCNPISGHATLYWYQQILGQGPKLLIQFQNNGVVDDSQLPKDRFSAERLKGVDSTLKIQPAKLEDSAVYLCASSPIGGVNTGELFFGEGSRLTVL.

The chain links TRBV11-2 to TRBJ2-6, with D uncertain. With 1 base removed from V and 0 bases from J, the gap between germline ends came to 10 bases. The CDR3 is made up of 17 amino acids. Germline assignment: CDR1 SGHAT and CDR2 FQNNGV. The CDR3 bases are TGTGCCAGCAGCTTAGGGCTAGGTTTCTCTGGGGCCAACGTCCTGACTTTC. This encodes CASSLGLGFSGANVLTF.

The chain employs TRBV29-1 and TRBJ2-5, with no clear D. The CDR3 loop spans 11 amino acids. Per germline, CDR1 SQVTM and CDR2 ANQGSEA. V gave up 5 bases and J gave up 4 bases, with 8 bases separating them. The chain's CDR3 is CSVNPIETQYF. CDR3 coding DNA: TGCAGCGTTAATCCAATAGAGACCCAGTACTTC. Supplemented by reference TRBV29-1 and TRBJ2-5, the full variable domain reads SAVISQKPSRDICQRGTSLTIQCQVDSQVTMMFWYRQQPGQSLTLIATANQGSEATYESGFVIDKFPISRPNLTFSTLTVSNMSPEDSSIYLCSVNPIETQYFGPGTRLLVL.

The chain recombines TRBV2 with TRBJ1-1, with TRBD1 as a possible D gene (5 bases). The CDR3 spans 14 residues. V lost 7 bases, J lost 6 bases, and 18 bases lay in between. Germline V gene sequence: CDR1 SNHLY, CDR2 FYNNEI. In DNA form, the CDR3 reads TGTGCCAGCATGGCCCGGGGGGTCCTGGCTGAAGCTTTCTTT. Protein sequence: CASMARGVLAEAFF.

This clone was counted between two and nine times. The J gene is TRBJ2-7, the V gene TRBV6-6, with D perhaps TRBD1 (6 bases). V was clipped by 6 bases and J by 6 bases, with 21 bases between them. This CDR3 comprises 15 residues. Germline V gene sequence: CDR1 MNHNY, CDR2 SVGAGI (reference sequence). The CDR3 spells CASRRDRLGLSEQYF. The CDR3 DNA follows: TGTGCCAGCAGGCGAGACAGGTTGGGCCTCTCCGAGCAGTACTTC.

The sample holds one count of this clone. The chain carries TRBV6-6 and TRBJ2-7; perhaps TRBD2 as D (6 bases). Germline V lookup: CDR1 MNHNY, CDR2 SVGAGI (reference sequence). The CDR3 is 12 amino acids. The V gene lost 4 bases and the J gene lost 7 bases, with 11 bases spanning the gap. The CDR3, as DNA: TGTGCCAGCAGTTCGACGGGAGTGGAGCAGTACTTC. It codes for CASSSTGVEQYF.

V is TRBV11-3 and J is TRBJ2-7; the match to TRBD2 covers 9 bases. The CDR3 runs 17 residues. The germline CDR1 and CDR2 sequences are SGHNT and YENEEA. V shed 3 bases and J 3 bases; nucleotides not matched to a gene: 12. Here the CDR3 reads CASSLRATSGLNYEQYF. CDR3 bases: TGTGCCAGCAGCTTGCGCGCGACTAGCGGTTTAAACTACGAGCAGTACTTC.